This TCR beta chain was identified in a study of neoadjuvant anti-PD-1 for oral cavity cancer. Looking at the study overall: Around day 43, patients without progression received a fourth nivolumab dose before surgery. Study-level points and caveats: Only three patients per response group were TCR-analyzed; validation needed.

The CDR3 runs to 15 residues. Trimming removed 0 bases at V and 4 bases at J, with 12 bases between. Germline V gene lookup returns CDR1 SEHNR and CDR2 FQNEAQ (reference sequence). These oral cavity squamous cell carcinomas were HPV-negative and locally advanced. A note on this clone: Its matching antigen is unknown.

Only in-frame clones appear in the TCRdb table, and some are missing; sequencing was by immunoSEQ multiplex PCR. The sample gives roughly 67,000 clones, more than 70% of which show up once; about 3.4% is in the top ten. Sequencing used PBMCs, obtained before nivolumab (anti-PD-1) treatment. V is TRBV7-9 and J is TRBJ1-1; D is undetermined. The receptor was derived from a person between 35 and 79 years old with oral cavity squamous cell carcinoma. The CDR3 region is CASSLASGSSTEAFF. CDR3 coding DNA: TGTGCCAGCAGCTTAGCGTCCGGTTCCTCCACTGAAGCTTTCTTT.